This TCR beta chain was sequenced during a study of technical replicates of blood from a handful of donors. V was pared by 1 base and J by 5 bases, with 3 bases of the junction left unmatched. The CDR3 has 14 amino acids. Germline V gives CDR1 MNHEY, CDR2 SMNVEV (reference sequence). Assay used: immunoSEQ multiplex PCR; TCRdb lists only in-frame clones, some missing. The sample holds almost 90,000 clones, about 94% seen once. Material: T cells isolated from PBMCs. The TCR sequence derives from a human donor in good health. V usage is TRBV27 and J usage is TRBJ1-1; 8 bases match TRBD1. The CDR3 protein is CASSLYRGGTEAFF. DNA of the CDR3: TGTGCCAGCAGTTTATACAGGGGGGGAACTGAAGCTTTCTTT.